This is a list of T cell receptor beta chains from one sample in a study of blood T cells in healthy people across ages. Via MiXCR, TCRdb re-called the 5' RACE reads, giving one row per CDR3 protein. The table lists fewer than 800,000 distinct CDR3 sequences, approximately 31% of them singletons, with 15% to 17% in the top ten. The sequencing sample was made of blood. The receptors were sampled from a woman over 75 in good health. Each CDR3 is given with its conserved first and last residue. The order of the fields is clone size, D gene, J gene, V gene, CDR3 DNA, CDR3 protein. A D gene is named only where the DNA matches it firmly. Clone size, where shown, is once, few, many, or a class for clones that have expanded.

clone_size: many; d_call: NA; j_call: TRBJ2-7; v_call: TRBV10-2; cdr3_nt: TGCGCCAGCAGAGGACAGTCTACCTACGAGCAGTACTTC; cdr3_aa: CASRGQSTYEQYF
clone_size: NA; d_call: NA; j_call: TRBJ1-2; v_call: TRBV13; cdr3_nt: TGTGCCAGCAGCTCCCCACAGACCTTC; cdr3_aa: CASSSPQTF
clone_size: few; d_call: NA; j_call: TRBJ2-1; v_call: TRBV18; cdr3_nt: TGTGCCAGCTCACCACTGGGCAACCGCTACAATGAGCAGTTCTTC; cdr3_aa: CASSPLGNRYNEQFF
clone_size: many; d_call: NA; j_call: TRBJ1-5; v_call: TRBV29-1; cdr3_nt: TGCAGCGTTGGAGGGTTCAATCAGCCCCAGCATTTT; cdr3_aa: CSVGGFNQPQHF
clone_size: many; d_call: TRBD2; j_call: TRBJ2-1; v_call: TRBV3-1; cdr3_nt: TGTGCCAGCAGTTCCCGGACTAGCGGGGGGGCGCATGAGCAGTTCTTC; cdr3_aa: CASSSRTSGGAHEQFF
clone_size: many; d_call: NA; j_call: TRBJ2-1; v_call: TRBV7-9; cdr3_nt: TGTGCCAGCAGCTACGGGGTAGCCCCCTACAATGAGCAGTTCTTC; cdr3_aa: CASSYGVAPYNEQFF
clone_size: few; d_call: NA; j_call: TRBJ1-5; v_call: TRBV4-1; cdr3_nt: TGCGCCAGCAGCCAAGAGGTCGCAGACACCAGCAATCAGCCCCAGCATTTT; cdr3_aa: CASSQEVADTSNQPQHF
clone_size: many; d_call: NA; j_call: TRBJ1-2; v_call: TRBV6-5; cdr3_nt: TGTGCCAGCAGTAACCTGGCCGGACTCCCAGGCGATGGCTACACCTTC; cdr3_aa: CASSNLAGLPGDGYTF
clone_size: NA; d_call: NA; j_call: TRBJ2-7; v_call: TRBV4-1; cdr3_nt: TGCGCCAGCAGCCAAGGTAGTCAGCGTTTGTACGCTTACGAGCAGTACTTC; cdr3_aa: CASSQGSQRLYAYEQYF
clone_size: many; d_call: NA; j_call: TRBJ2-2; v_call: TRBV5-1; cdr3_nt: TGCGCCACCAGAGTGGCAGTCGCGAACACCGGGGAGCTGTTTTTT; cdr3_aa: CATRVAVANTGELFF
clone_size: few; d_call: TRBD1; j_call: TRBJ1-1; v_call: TRBV28; cdr3_nt: TGTGCCAGCACCCCGGGGACAGCGCATTACCAAGCTTTCTTT; cdr3_aa: CASTPGTAHYQAFF
clone_size: many; d_call: TRBD1; j_call: TRBJ2-1; v_call: TRBV7-3; cdr3_nt: TGTGCCAGCAGCTTAAGAGGGGGCAAGAATGAGCAGTTCTTC; cdr3_aa: CASSLRGGKNEQFF
clone_size: few; d_call: TRBD1; j_call: TRBJ2-7; v_call: TRBV12-3/TRBV12-4; cdr3_nt: TGTGCCAGCAGCCTAGACAGGGGGCCCTACAATGAGCAGTACTTC; cdr3_aa: CASSLDRGPYNEQYF
clone_size: NA; d_call: NA; j_call: TRBJ2-4; v_call: TRBV4-2; cdr3_nt: TGTGCCAGCAGCCGGGCCGGGGCCGCTGAGCGGTACTTC; cdr3_aa: CASSRAGAAERYF
clone_size: few; d_call: NA; j_call: TRBJ1-1; v_call: TRBV4-3; cdr3_nt: TGCGCCAGCAGCCAAGATCGGGTCTCGAACACTGAAGCTTTCTTT; cdr3_aa: CASSQDRVSNTEAFF
clone_size: many; d_call: TRBD1; j_call: TRBJ2-5; v_call: TRBV7-8; cdr3_nt: TGTGCCAGCAGCTTACGGGGACAGGGGTTTCAAGAGACCCAGTACTTC; cdr3_aa: CASSLRGQGFQETQYF
clone_size: many; d_call: TRBD1; j_call: TRBJ1-2; v_call: TRBV20-1; cdr3_nt: TGCAGTGCGCGGACAGGGACTGGCTACACCTTC; cdr3_aa: CSARTGTGYTF
clone_size: NA; d_call: NA; j_call: TRBJ2-7; v_call: TRBV29-1; cdr3_nt: TGCAGCGTTGACCTCAGGGTGGGAAGAGGCTCCTACGAGCAGTACTTC; cdr3_aa: CSVDLRVGRGSYEQYF
clone_size: many; d_call: NA; j_call: TRBJ2-7; v_call: TRBV20-1; cdr3_nt: TGCAGCCTGGCCCACGAGCAGTACTTC; cdr3_aa: CSLAHEQYF
clone_size: few; d_call: TRBD1; j_call: TRBJ1-1; v_call: TRBV28; cdr3_nt: TGTGCCAGCAGTATCGGACAGGGGGACTTGAACACTGAAGCTTTCTTT; cdr3_aa: CASSIGQGDLNTEAFF